This T cell receptor (beta chain) is drawn from a study of blood T cell repertoires in COVID-19. Across the whole study: Acute and convalescent COVID-19 samples came from the United States, Italy and Spain. T cells, B-cell-depleted T cells, or PBMCs supplied cDNA or gDNA.

This clone occurred a few times. Original processing notes: Amplification with reference gene primers provided the estimates of nucleated cell counts. Repertoires were generated with immunoSEQ multiplex PCR, while TCRdb's copy carries only in-frame clones and drops some. For V, J and clone size, that table is used; D and trimming come from the DNA. The sample contains some 74,000 clones, roughly four fifths of which appear only once. The CDR3 is 16 residues long. The germline CDR1 and CDR2 sequences are SGHAT and FQNNGV. V shed 4 bases, J shed 9 bases, and the junction held 13 bases outside the gene matches.

Sample: peripheral blood. The source of this sequence is a man between 65 and 80 years old with active or convalescent COVID-19. The chain employs TRBV11-2 and TRBJ2-1; the match to TRBD2 covers 9 bases. The CDR3 nucleotides read TGTGCCAGCAGCTACCCTGGGACTAGCCGGTGGGGTGAGCAGTTCTTC. Its protein product is CASSYPGTSRWGEQFF.